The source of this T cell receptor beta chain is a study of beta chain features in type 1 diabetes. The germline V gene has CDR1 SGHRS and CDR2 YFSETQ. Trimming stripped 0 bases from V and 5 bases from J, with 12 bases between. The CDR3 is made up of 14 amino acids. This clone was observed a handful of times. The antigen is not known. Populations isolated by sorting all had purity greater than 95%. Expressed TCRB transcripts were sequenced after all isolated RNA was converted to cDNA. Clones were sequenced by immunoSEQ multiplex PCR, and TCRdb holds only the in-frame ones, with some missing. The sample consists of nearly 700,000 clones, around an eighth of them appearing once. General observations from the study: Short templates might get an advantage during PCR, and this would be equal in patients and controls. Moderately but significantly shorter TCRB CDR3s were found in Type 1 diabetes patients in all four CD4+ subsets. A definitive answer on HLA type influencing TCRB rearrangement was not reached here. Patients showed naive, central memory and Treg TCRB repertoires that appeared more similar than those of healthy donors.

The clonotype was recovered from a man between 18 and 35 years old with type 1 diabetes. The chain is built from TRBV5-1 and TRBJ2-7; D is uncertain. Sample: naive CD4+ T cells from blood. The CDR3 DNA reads TGCGCCAGCAGCTTGGCGCTCGGGTTCGACGAGCAGTACTTC. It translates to CASSLALGFDEQYF.